This is a list of T cell receptor beta chains from one sample in a study of blood T cells in healthy people across ages. One entry per CDR3 protein results from TCRdb running MiXCR on the 5' RACE reads. The table shows some 1.8 million distinct CDR3 sequences, with around 40% occurring only once. Sequencing was done on a sample of blood. Every receptor here comes from a human donor in good health. CDR3s include the opening cysteine and the closing phenylalanine or tryptophan. D genes are given only for firm matches. Rows may omit the clone size; those that give it use once, few, many or a size class.

clone_size,j_call,v_call,d_call,cdr3_aa,cdr3_nt
few,TRBJ2-3,TRBV20-1,TRBD2,CSAKWAGGGLAGSRTQYF,TGCAGTGCTAAATGGGCCGGGGGCGGACTAGCGGGCTCGCGTACGCAGTATTTT
few,TRBJ2-1,TRBV7-3,NA,CASSLFSGEQFF,TGTGCCAGCAGCTTATTTAGCGGCGAGCAGTTCTTC
NA,TRBJ1-3,TRBV4-1,NA,CASSNRDGGNTIYF,TGCGCCAGCAGCAACCGGGACGGAGGAAACACCATATATTTT
few,TRBJ1-2,TRBV11-3,TRBD1,CASSLGGTGYGYTF,TGTGCCAGCAGCTTAGGCGGGACAGGCTATGGCTACACCTTC
NA,TRBJ1-2,TRBV28,NA,CASTPLRVAILDGCTF,TGTGCCAGCACCCCCCTCAGGGTCGCGATCTTGGATGGCTGCACCTTC
NA,TRBJ1-4,TRBV5-1,NA,CASSEEGLPNAGEKLFF,TGCGCCAGCAGCGAGGAGGGCCTCCCTAATGCGGGGGAAAAACTGTTTTTT
few,TRBJ2-1,TRBV7-8,TRBD2,CASTGGVFNEQFF,TGTGCCTCAACTGGGGGGGTCTTCAATGAGCAGTTCTTC
NA,TRBJ1-4,TRBV5-1,NA,CASRPSSGANEKLFF,TGCGCCAGCCGTCCCTCTTCAGGGGCTAATGAAAAACTGTTTTTT
NA,TRBJ2-5,TRBV29-1,TRBD2,CSVDRVAGRQATQYF,TGCAGCGTTGATAGAGTAGCGGGCCGCCAAGCGACCCAGTACTTC
few,TRBJ2-1,TRBV20-1,TRBD2,CSARFSGGVSYNEQFF,TGCAGTGCTAGGTTTAGCGGGGGGGTCTCCTACAATGAGCAGTTCTTC
NA,TRBJ1-2,TRBV28,NA,CACSLQGTFYGYTF,TGTGCCTGCAGCCTTCAGGGAACGTTTTATGGCTACACCTTC
few,TRBJ1-4,TRBV20-1,NA,CSAAGQGNEKLFF,TGCAGTGCAGCGGGGCAGGGTAATGAAAAACTGTTTTTT
NA,TRBJ2-3,TRBV7-9,TRBD1,CASSPYGQGELSGTQYF,TGTGCCAGCAGCCCTTACGGACAGGGCGAGCTTTCTGGTACGCAGTATTTT